This T cell receptor (beta chain) was captured in a study of B cell selection in AIRE deficiency. The study, taken as a whole, reports: AIRE-deficient Tconv and Treg repertoires matched healthy donors in TCRBV, CDR3 length, diversity. Healthy donors alone shared 30% to 35% of a few thousand Treg sequences; patients alone less than 9.5%.

Germline lookup yields CDR1 MDHEN and CDR2 SYDVKM. Trimming took 3 bases from V and 4 from J; bases not matched to a gene: 12. The CDR3 sequence is 19 residues long. CD4+CD127+ cells were sorted as the conventional CD4 T cells. On this clone: Its antigen is unidentified.

In the original processing: Around 9.9x10^4 patient and 130,000 to 150,000 healthy donor in-frame TCRbeta sequences came from conventional T cells. Clones were read by immunoSEQ multiplex PCR, and TCRdb kept only the in-frame ones, dropping some. V, J and clone size are taken as reported in that table, and D and trimming were inferred from the DNA itself. The sample comprises 20,000 to 25,000 clones, 95% to 98% of which are singletons, and 0.17% rests with the top ten. This rearrangement joins TRBV28 to TRBJ2-3, with 14 bases aligning to TRBD2. Sequenced input: conventional CD4+ T cells sorted from PBMCs. The TCR originated in a human donor with AIRE deficiency. The CDR3 nucleotides are TGTGCCAGCAGTTTCAGTCCGGGACTAGCGGGAGTTGGGGCAGATACGCAGTATTTT. Encoded protein: CASSFSPGLAGVGADTQYF.